The clone carrying this TCR beta chain has only a few counts. What it recognizes is unknown. These data are taken from a study of cytotoxic CD8 clonotypes in ibrutinib-treated CLL. Study-wide background: Responses: some 25 partial, 2 complete; after median around 70 months, about 14 stayed remitted, around 12 progressed.

Clones were read by immunoSEQ multiplex PCR, and TCRdb kept only the in-frame ones, dropping some. The data show 200,000 to 250,000 clones, with approximately 70% seen just once and roughly 5.9% held by the top ten. V was pared by 5 bases and J by 5 bases, with 16 bases between. This CDR3 region has 14 residues. The germline gives CDR1 MDHEN, CDR2 SYDVKM. Frozen PBMC stocks contributed around 2 micrograms of genomic DNA to the TCR beta libraries. Study conclusions and caveats: Clonality at baseline surpassed age-matched healthy donors and tracked circulating CD8+ T-cell counts.

The chain employs TRBV28 and TRBJ2-7; a possible D gene is TRBD1 (5 bases). This sequence was found in a human donor with chronic lymphocytic leukemia. The sequencing here drew on PBMCs, taken after 12 months of ibrutinib treatment. The CDR3 region has the DNA TGTGCCAGCAGTGACGACCAGGGATGGGACGAGCAGTACTTC. This gives the protein CASSDDQGWDEQYF. The whole variable domain, remainder taken from reference TRBV28 and TRBJ2-7, is DVKVTQSSRYLVKRTGEKVFLECVQDMDHENMFWYRQDPGLGLRLIYFSYDVKMKEKGDIPEGYSVSREKKERFSLILESASTNQTSMYLCASSDDQGWDEQYFGPGTRLTVT.